This entry features one TCR beta chain sequence. CDR3 length equals 17 residues. Germline CDR1 reads MGHRA; CDR2 reads YSYEKL. V lost 1 base to trimming and J lost 5 bases; unmatched junction nucleotides: 7. The authors ran a second PCR of 7 to 11 cycles using a sample-barcoded 5' primer and a J-beta primer mix. Every cDNA molecule bore a tag from a template-switch adaptor containing 12 random nucleotides. From the 5' RACE reads, TCRdb called clonotypes with MiXCR, one entry per CDR3 protein. The sample includes roughly 1.5 million distinct CDR3 sequences, about 45% seen only once; the top ten take approximately 4.1%. The source of the sample is a study of blood T cells in healthy people across ages. A minimum of 5 micrograms of total RNA was extracted per sample.

The TCR originated in a woman aged 18-30 years in good health. The specimen was blood. The rearrangement uses TRBV4-1 and TRBJ2-5; 13 bases agree with TRBD2. CDR3 loop: CASSQVETSGGDETQYF. The CDR3 coding sequence is TGCGCCAGCAGCCAAGTAGAAACTAGCGGGGGGGACGAGACCCAGTACTTC.